Below are 27 T cell receptor beta chains sequenced from a single sample in a study of blood T cell repertoires in COVID-19. Clones were read by immunoSEQ multiplex PCR, and TCRdb kept only the in-frame ones, dropping some. The table shows some 350,000 clones, with more than 70% occurring only once. Specimen: peripheral blood. These TCRs come from a man aged 25 to 40 with active or convalescent COVID-19.

The chain has TRBV29-1 and TRBJ2-7, with TRBD1 matching 10 bases. V shed 3 bases and J 5 bases; nucleotides not matched to a gene: 13. CDR1 and CDR2 from the germline V gene are SQVTM and ANQGSEA. The CDR3 loop spans 16 amino acids. CDR3 in amino acids: CSVEGGPGTGVHEQYF. In nucleotides, the CDR3 is TGCAGCGTTGAGGGGGGACCCGGGACAGGGGTACACGAGCAGTACTTC.

The genes are TRBV15 and TRBJ2-5; D possibly corresponds to TRBD1 (6 bases). Trimming stripped 1 base from V and 5 bases from J, with 8 bases between. Germline V gives CDR1 LNHNV, CDR2 YYDKDF (reference sequence). The CDR3 is made up of 13 amino acids. CDR3: CATSRGQGETQYF. The CDR3 region has the DNA TGTGCCACCAGCAGAGGGCAGGGGGAGACCCAGTACTTC. The full variable domain, its missing parts supplied by reference TRBV15 and TRBJ2-5, is DAMVIQNPRYQVTQFGKPVTLSCSQTLNHNVMYWYQQKSSQAPKLLFHYYDKDFNNEADTPDNFQSRRPNTSFCFLDIRSPGLGDTAMYLCATSRGQGETQYFGPGTRLLVL.

Here the CDR3 reads CASSASPMDSEAFF. DNA of the CDR3: TGTGCCAGCAGCGCCTCTCCAATGGACTCTGAAGCTTTCTTT. The chain uses TRBV3-1 (or the pseudogene TRBV3-2) and TRBJ1-1; D is undetermined. The V end was cut by 5 bases, the J end by 6 bases, with 16 bases between. This CDR3 is 14 amino acids long. In germline, CDR1 is LGHDT, CDR2 YNNKEL (reference sequence).

The CDR3 region has the DNA TGCGCCAGCAGCTCAGGGGATGGTAATCAGCCCCAGCATTTT. It codes for CASSSGDGNQPQHF. The chain is built from TRBV5-1 and TRBJ1-5; perhaps TRBD1 as D (6 bases). The CDR3 length is 14 residues. Trimming cost V 3 bases and J 4 bases, with 11 bases left between them. The germline gives CDR1 SGHRS, CDR2 YFSETQ. The variable domain in full, completed from reference TRBV5-1 and TRBJ1-5, reads KAGVTQTPRYLIKTRGQQVTLSCSPISGHRSVSWYQQTPGQGLQFLFEYFSETQRNKGNFPGRFSGRQFSNSRSEMNVSTLELGDSALYLCASSSGDGNQPQHFGDGTRLSIL.

This rearrangement joins TRBV19 to TRBJ2-7, with 7 bases identical to TRBD1. Trimming took 4 bases from V and 4 from J; bases not matched to a gene: 7. The germline CDR1 and CDR2 sequences are LNHDA and SQIVND (reference sequence). The CDR3 spans 14 residues. CDR3: CASSTPDRLYEQYF. CDR3 sequence (DNA): TGTGCCAGTAGTACCCCGGACAGGTTATACGAGCAGTACTTC.

V is TRBV30 and J is TRBJ1-1; 7 nucleotides align to TRBD1. V shed 5 bases and J 6 bases; nucleotides not matched to a gene: 9. The CDR3 spans 13 residues. Germline CDR1 and CDR2: GTSNPN and SVGIG (reference sequence). The CDR3 nucleotides read TGTGCCTGGGGGGGAACAGGGGCAGCTGAAGCTTTCTTT. Its protein product is CAWGGTGAAEAFF.

V and J are TRBV4-3 and TRBJ2-1, with 12 bases matching TRBD2. Losses at the gene ends were 0 bases for V and 4 bases for J; bases not matched to a gene: 10. The length of the CDR3 is 19 residues. Germline values: CDR1 LGHNA, CDR2 YSLEER. CDR3 region: CASSQDVRLAGEPYNEQFF. The CDR3 coding sequence is TGCGCCAGCAGCCAAGATGTACGACTAGCGGGGGAACCATACAATGAGCAGTTCTTC.

Comment on this clone: Distinct nucleotide sequences in the sample also encode this CDR3. The gene calls are TRBV18 and TRBJ1-1; 7 nucleotides match TRBD1. Germline V gene lookup returns CDR1 KGHSH and CDR2 LQKENI. Germline trimming cut 1 base from V and 1 base from J; bases unmatched to any gene: 0. The CDR3 runs to 14 residues. This CDR3 reads CASSPQGANTEAFF. The CDR3 coding sequence is TGTGCCAGCTCACCACAGGGGGCGAACACTGAAGCTTTCTTT.

The rearrangement joins TRBV6-2 or TRBV6-3 to TRBJ1-2; 8 bases match TRBD1. This CDR3 comprises 15 residues. Germline CDR1 MNHEY, CDR2 SVGEGT. V gave up 6 bases and J gave up 4 bases; unmatched junction bases: 10. The CDR3 loop reads CASSRLGQGSYGYTF. CDR3 nucleotide sequence: TGTGCCAGCAGCCGGCTTGGACAGGGTAGCTATGGCTACACCTTC.

This clone was observed once. The genes are TRBV7-9 and TRBJ2-6; unclear D gene. The germline V gene encodes CDR1 SEHNR and CDR2 FQNEAQ (reference sequence). The CDR3 loop spans 14 amino acids. V was shortened by 8 bases and J by 0 bases, with 8 bases between the two germline ends. In DNA form, the CDR3 reads TGTGCCAGCGAGAGAGCCTCTGGGGCCAACGTCCTGACTTTC. It codes for CASERASGANVLTF.

The chain has TRBV24-1 and TRBJ2-1; maybe TRBD2 (6 bases). The ends were cut back, 6 bases at V and 5 bases at J, with 13 bases in the middle. Looked up from germline, CDR1 is KGHDR and CDR2 is SFDVKD. This CDR3 comprises 14 residues. The CDR3 coding sequence is TGTGCCACCAGTAGACTAGGCAACCACAATGAGCAGTTCTTC. Its protein is CATSRLGNHNEQFF.

The rearrangement joins TRBV7-2 to TRBJ1-6; 7 bases match TRBD1. Germline V CDR1 and CDR2: SGHTA, FQGNSA. The trim removed 5 bases at V and 7 bases at J, leaving 11 bases unmatched. The CDR3 is 16 residues long. This CDR3 reads CASSAPTGNRNSPLHF. The CDR3 nucleotides read TGTGCCAGCAGCGCCCCGACAGGGAACCGAAATTCACCCCTCCACTTT.

The chain is built from TRBV24-1 and TRBJ2-7, with 9 positions matching TRBD1. In germline, CDR1 is KGHDR, CDR2 SFDVKD. Trimming at V came to 4 bases and at J to 5 bases, leaving 11 bases not matched to a gene. The CDR3 is 16 amino acids. The CDR3, as DNA: TGTGCCACCAGTGACCCCACCGGGACAGGGACCCACGAGCAGTACTTC. This gives the protein CATSDPTGTGTHEQYF.

The chain carries TRBV30 and TRBJ1-2; D perhaps matches TRBD1 (6 bases). Germline lookup yields CDR1 GTSNPN and CDR2 SVGIG (reference sequence). This CDR3 has 15 amino acids. V was shortened by 6 bases and J by 8 bases, with 25 bases between the two germline ends. The DNA for the CDR3 is TGTGCCTGTCCTTGGAGTTGGGGGCCAAAAGGGGGCTACACCTTC. Amino acids: CACPWSWGPKGGYTF.

The chain is built from TRBV19 and TRBJ1-1; unclear D gene. CDR3 length: 15 residues. Germline CDR1 and CDR2: LNHDA and SQIVND (reference sequence). Trimming took 1 base from V and 0 from J, leaving 9 bases between them. For the CDR3, the DNA is TGTGCCAGTAGTATAGCCCCGGGGTTGAACACTGAAGCTTTCTTT. As protein: CASSIAPGLNTEAFF.

This clone is a singleton in its sample. The chain recombines TRBV7-6 with TRBJ1-1, with a tentative D call TRBD1 (5 bases). The ends were cut back, 5 bases at V and 2 bases at J, with 15 bases in the middle. The V gene's germline CDR1 is SGHVS and CDR2 FNYEAQ. The length of the CDR3 is 15 residues. CDR3 protein: CASSPPQQGNTEAFF. The DNA of the CDR3 is TGTGCCAGCAGCCCTCCGCAGCAGGGAAACACTGAAGCTTTCTTT.

The CDR3 region is CATSDFGEYGYTF. The CDR3 DNA reads as TGTGCCACCAGTGATTTCGGGGAGTATGGCTACACCTTC. V usage is TRBV24-1 and J usage is TRBJ1-2; D remains unclear. The CDR3 extends over 13 amino acids. The germline V gene has CDR1 KGHDR and CDR2 SFDVKD. V was shortened by 1 base and J by 5 bases, with 7 bases between the two germline ends.

In nucleotides, the CDR3 is TGTGCCAGTAGTATTCAGGGGGCAACCCCCGACACTGAAGCTTTCTTT. This codes for CASSIQGATPDTEAFF. The J gene is TRBJ1-1, the V gene TRBV19; TRBD1 matches at 8 bases. Germline CDR1 reads LNHDA; CDR2 reads SQIVND (reference sequence). With V trimmed by 3 bases and J by 3 bases, 9 bases remained unmatched. The CDR3 length is 16 residues.

The chain joins TRBV7-9 to TRBJ1-1, with TRBD1 matching over 8 bases. This CDR3 is built from 14 residues. Germline V gene data show CDR1 as SEHNR and CDR2 as FQNEAQ (reference sequence). V lost 6 bases, J lost 8 bases, and 11 bases stayed unmatched. The CDR3, as DNA: TGTGCCAGCAGTCTAAACCTAGGACAGGGAGAAGCTTTCTTT. It translates to CASSLNLGQGEAFF.

This chain connects TRBV9 to TRBJ1-6, with D tentatively TRBD1 (5 bases). Trimming cost V 4 bases and J 1 base, with 18 bases left between them. Germline values: CDR1 SGDLS, CDR2 YYNGEE. The CDR3 runs 18 residues. As DNA, the CDR3 is TGTGCCAGCAGCCCGAGGGACGGGCGGGGATCCTATAATTCACCCCTCCACTTT. Translated, it gives CASSPRDGRGSYNSPLHF.

This chain links TRBV30 with TRBJ1-3; 8 positions match TRBD1. Germline V gene lookup returns CDR1 GTSNPN and CDR2 SVGIG (reference sequence). The CDR3 extends over 14 amino acids. V lost 3 bases to trimming and J lost 2 bases; unmatched junction nucleotides: 3. The CDR3 DNA follows: TGTGCCTGGAGCGGACAGGGTACTGGAAACACCATATATTTT. Amino acid sequence: CAWSGQGTGNTIYF.

J is TRBJ2-2 and V is TRBV7-6; D unresolved. Germline lookup yields CDR1 SGHVS and CDR2 FNYEAQ. The V end lost 4 bases, the J end lost 6 bases, and 9 bases lay between the germline ends. The CDR3 has 13 residues. The CDR3 region has the DNA TGTGCCAGCAGCTCTATGACACCCGGGGAGCTGTTTTTT. Translating gives CASSSMTPGELFF.

V is TRBV29-1 and J is TRBJ2-3, with a possible D match to TRBD2 (6 bases). With 3 bases removed from V and 5 bases from J, the gap between germline ends came to 15 bases. This CDR3 is 14 amino acids long. Looked up from germline, CDR1 is SQVTM and CDR2 is ANQGSEA. The CDR3 loop is CSVDPGLVGDTQYF. The CDR3 nucleotides are TGCAGCGTTGACCCGGGACTCGTAGGAGATACGCAGTATTTT.

J is TRBJ2-7 and V is TRBV7-9; 7 positions agree with TRBD2. The CDR3 sequence is 15 residues long. V lost 1 base, J lost 1 base, and 4 bases stayed unmatched. CDR1 is SEHNR, CDR2 FQNEAQ, per germline (reference sequence). The CDR3 nucleotides are TGTGCCAGCAGCTTAGTCAGGGAGGGATCCTACGAGCAGTACTTC. It translates to CASSLVREGSYEQYF.

This sequence joins TRBV9 and TRBJ1-6; 8 positions agree with TRBD1. With 3 bases clipped from V and 6 bases from J, the junction kept 5 bases outside the gene matches. The CDR3 covers 15 residues. CDR1 SGDLS and CDR2 YYNGEE come from the germline V gene. In DNA form, the CDR3 reads TGTGCCAGCAGCGCTGTGACAGGGGTTAATTCACCCCTCCACTTT. It yields the protein CASSAVTGVNSPLHF.

The CDR3 sequence: CASSLDRGSPLHF. CDR3 nucleotide sequence: TGTGCCAGCAGTTTAGATAGGGGTTCACCCCTCCACTTT. The rearrangement uses TRBV12-3 or TRBV12-4 and TRBJ1-6; TRBD1 is a possible D gene (5 bases). CDR3 length: 13 amino acids. V gave up 1 base and J gave up 9 bases, with 7 bases separating them.

V gene TRBV6-5 combines with J gene TRBJ2-1; 11 bases match TRBD2. CDR1 and CDR2 from the germline V gene are MNHEY and SVGAGI. The V gene end was trimmed by 1 base and the J gene end by 9 bases; junction bases not matched to a gene: 5. The length of the CDR3 is 15 residues. CDR3 coding DNA: TGTGCCAGCAGTTACTTAGCGGGGGGGCCAAGTGAGCAGTTCTTC. Residues: CASSYLAGGPSEQFF.